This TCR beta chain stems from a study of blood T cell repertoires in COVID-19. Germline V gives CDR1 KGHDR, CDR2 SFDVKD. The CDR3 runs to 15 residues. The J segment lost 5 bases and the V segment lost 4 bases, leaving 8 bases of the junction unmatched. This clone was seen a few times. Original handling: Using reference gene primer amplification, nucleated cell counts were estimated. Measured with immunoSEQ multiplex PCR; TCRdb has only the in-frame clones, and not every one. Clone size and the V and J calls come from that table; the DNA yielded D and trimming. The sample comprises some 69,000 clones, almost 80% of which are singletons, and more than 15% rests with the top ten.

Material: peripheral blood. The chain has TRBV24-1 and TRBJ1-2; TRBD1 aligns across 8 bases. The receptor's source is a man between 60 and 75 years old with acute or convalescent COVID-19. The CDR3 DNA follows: TGTGCCACCAGTGACGCCGGGACAGGAGTATATGGCTACACCTTC. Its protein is CATSDAGTGVYGYTF.